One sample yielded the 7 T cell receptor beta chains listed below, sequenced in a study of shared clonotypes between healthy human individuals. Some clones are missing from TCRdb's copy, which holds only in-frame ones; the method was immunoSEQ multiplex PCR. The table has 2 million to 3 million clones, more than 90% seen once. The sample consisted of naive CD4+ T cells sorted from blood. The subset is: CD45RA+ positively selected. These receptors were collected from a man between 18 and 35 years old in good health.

The DNA of the CDR3 is TGTGCCAGCAGCCGAAATTCATTGACAGACAATCAGCCCCAGCATTTT. It encodes CASSRNSLTDNQPQHF. This chain uses TRBV5-5 with TRBJ1-5; maybe TRBD1 (5 bases). The CDR3 has 16 residues. Germline V gene lookup returns CDR1 SGHKS and CDR2 YYEKEE (reference sequence). The V and J ends lost 4 bases and 3 bases respectively, with 17 bases between them.

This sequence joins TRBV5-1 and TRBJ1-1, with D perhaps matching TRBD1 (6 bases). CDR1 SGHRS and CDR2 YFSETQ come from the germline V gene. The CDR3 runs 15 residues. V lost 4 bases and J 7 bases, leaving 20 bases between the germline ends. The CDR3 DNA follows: TGCGCCAGCAGCGCGTCGGACAGTTACCGGTTTGAAGCTTTCTTT. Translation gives CASSASDSYRFEAFF.

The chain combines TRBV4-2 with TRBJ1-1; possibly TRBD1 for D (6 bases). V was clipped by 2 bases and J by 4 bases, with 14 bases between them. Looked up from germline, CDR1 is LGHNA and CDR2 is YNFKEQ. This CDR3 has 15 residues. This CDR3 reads CASSQPDRSSTEAFF. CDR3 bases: TGTGCCAGCAGCCAACCTGACAGGAGTAGCACTGAAGCTTTCTTT.

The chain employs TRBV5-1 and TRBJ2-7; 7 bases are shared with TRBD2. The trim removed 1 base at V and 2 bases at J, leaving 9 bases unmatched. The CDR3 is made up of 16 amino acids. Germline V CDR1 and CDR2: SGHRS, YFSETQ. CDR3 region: CASSLTLAGVAYEQYF. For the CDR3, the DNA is TGCGCCAGCAGCTTGACATTGGCGGGAGTCGCCTACGAGCAGTACTTC. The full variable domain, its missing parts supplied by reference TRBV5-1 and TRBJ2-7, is KAGVTQTPRYLIKTRGQQVTLSCSPISGHRSVSWYQQTPGQGLQFLFEYFSETQRNKGNFPGRFSGRQFSNSRSEMNVSTLELGDSALYLCASSLTLAGVAYEQYFGPGTRLTVT.

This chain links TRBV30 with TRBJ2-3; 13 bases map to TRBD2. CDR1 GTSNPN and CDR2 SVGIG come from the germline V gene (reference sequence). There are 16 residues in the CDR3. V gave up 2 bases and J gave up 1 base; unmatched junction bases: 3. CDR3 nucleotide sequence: TGTGCCTGGAGTTACGGACTAGCGGGAGGCACAGATACGCAGTATTTT. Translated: CAWSYGLAGGTDTQYF.

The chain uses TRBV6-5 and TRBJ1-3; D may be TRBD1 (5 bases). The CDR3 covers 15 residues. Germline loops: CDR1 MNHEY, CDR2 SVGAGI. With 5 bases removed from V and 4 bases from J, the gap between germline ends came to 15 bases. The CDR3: CASSRSAGSGNTIYF. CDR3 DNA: TGTGCCAGCAGTCGCTCAGCAGGGTCGGGAAACACCATATATTTT.

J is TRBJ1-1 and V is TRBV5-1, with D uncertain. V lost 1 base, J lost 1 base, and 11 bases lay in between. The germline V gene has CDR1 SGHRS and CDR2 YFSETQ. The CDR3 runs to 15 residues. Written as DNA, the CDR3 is TGCGCCAGCAGCTTGTCTGACACCCCGAACACTGAAGCTTTCTTT. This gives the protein CASSLSDTPNTEAFF. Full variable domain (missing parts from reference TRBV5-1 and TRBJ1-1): KAGVTQTPRYLIKTRGQQVTLSCSPISGHRSVSWYQQTPGQGLQFLFEYFSETQRNKGNFPGRFSGRQFSNSRSEMNVSTLELGDSALYLCASSLSDTPNTEAFFGQGTRLTVV.